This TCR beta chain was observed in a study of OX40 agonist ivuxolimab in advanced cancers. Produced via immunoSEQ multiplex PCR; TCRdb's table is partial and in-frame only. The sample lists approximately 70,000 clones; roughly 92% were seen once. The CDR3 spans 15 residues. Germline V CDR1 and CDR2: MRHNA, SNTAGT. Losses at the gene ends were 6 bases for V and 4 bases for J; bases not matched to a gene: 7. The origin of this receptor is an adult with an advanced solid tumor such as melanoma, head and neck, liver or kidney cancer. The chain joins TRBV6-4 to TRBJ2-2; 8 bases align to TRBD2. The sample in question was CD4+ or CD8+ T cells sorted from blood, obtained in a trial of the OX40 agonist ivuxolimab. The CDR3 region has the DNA TGTGCCAGCAGCACGCTAGCGGGTTCCACCGGGGAGCTGTTTTTT. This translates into CASSTLAGSTGELFF.